These T cell receptor beta chains were read from a single sample in a study of shared clonotypes between healthy human individuals. Assay used: immunoSEQ multiplex PCR; TCRdb lists only in-frame clones, some missing. This sample carries under 850,000 clones, about two thirds of them seen once, and the ten largest clones take under 2%. The sample consisted of memory CD4+ T cells sorted from blood. All receptors derive from a woman aged 25 to 39 in good health. Both conserved end residues are part of each CDR3. A D gene is named only where the DNA matches it firmly. Some rows have no size entry. The others give once, few or many, or a class for an expanded clone.

clone size	V gene	D gene	J gene	CDR3 protein	CDR3 DNA
few	TRBV25-1	TRBD2	TRBJ2-3	CASSEFETSGASTDTQYF	TGTGCCAGCAGTGAATTCGAAACTAGCGGGGCTAGCACAGATACGCAGTATTTT
NA	TRBV28	NA	TRBJ2-7	CASSLYTAIGEQYF	TGTGCCAGCAGTTTATATACAGCCATAGGGGAGCAGTACTTC
once	TRBV7-2	NA	TRBJ2-1	CASSLAGTGFGNEQFF	TGTGCCAGCAGCTTAGCTGGGACCGGATTTGGTAATGAGCAGTTCTTC
NA	TRBV7-2	TRBD1	TRBJ1-1	CASSPGQAARGREAFF	TGTGCCAGCAGCCCGGGACAGGCCGCGCGGGGTAGGGAAGCTTTCTTT
few	TRBV28	TRBD1	TRBJ2-5	CASSTPTGGEGETQYF	TGTGCCAGCAGTACCCCGACAGGGGGCGAGGGAGAGACCCAGTACTTC
NA	TRBV25-1	NA	TRBJ2-5	CASSSLPDTRGAETQYF	TGTGCCAGCAGCTCCCTCCCGGACACACGGGGGGCAGAGACCCAGTACTTC
NA	TRBV5-6	NA	TRBJ2-2	CASSLELNTGELFF	TGTGCCAGCAGCTTGGAGCTGAACACCGGGGAGCTGTTTTTT
NA	TRBV14	NA	TRBJ2-4	CASSQVQIGIQYF	TGTGCCAGCAGCCAAGTTCAGATAGGCATTCAGTACTTC
NA	TRBV5-1	TRBD2	TRBJ2-3	CASSLASGGDTQYF	TGCGCCAGCAGCTTGGCTAGCGGAGGAGATACGCAGTATTTT
NA	TRBV19	NA	TRBJ2-7	CASSIQGEGLYEQYF	TGTGCCAGTAGTATCCAGGGGGAGGGCCTCTACGAGCAGTACTTC
NA	TRBV4-1	NA	TRBJ1-5	CASSQPTQGPQPQHF	TGCGCCAGCAGCCAACCGACGCAGGGGCCTCAGCCCCAGCATTTT
few	TRBV7-9	NA	TRBJ2-2	CASSSSTYSTGELFF	TGTGCCAGCAGCTCTTCGACATATTCGACCGGGGAGCTGTTTTTT
NA	TRBV28	NA	TRBJ1-5	CASSLIQGSGQPQHF	TGTGCCAGCAGTTTGATACAGGGATCGGGACAGCCCCAGCATTTT
few	TRBV27	NA	TRBJ2-1	CASRGLALSSYNEQFF	TGTGCCAGCAGGGGGCTAGCGTTGAGCTCCTACAATGAGCAGTTCTTC
NA	TRBV27	NA	TRBJ2-1	CASSTLRSRAYNEQFF	TGTGCCAGCAGTACCTTGAGGAGTAGGGCCTACAATGAGCAGTTCTTC
few	TRBV11-2	NA	TRBJ2-1	CASSLGGGPSSYNEQFF	TGTGCCAGCAGCTTAGGAGGTGGCCCTAGCTCCTACAATGAGCAGTTCTTC
NA	TRBV5-1	TRBD2	TRBJ2-1	CASSPGTTDNEQFF	TGCGCCAGCAGCCCCGGGACTACCGACAATGAGCAGTTCTTC
NA	TRBV5-1	TRBD1	TRBJ1-4	CASSGETGIGEKLFF	TGCGCCAGCAGCGGGGAGACAGGGATTGGAGAAAAACTGTTTTTT
many	TRBV5-1	NA	TRBJ1-3	CASSNGQTNTIYF	TGCGCCAGCAGCAACGGACAGACAAACACCATATATTTT
NA	TRBV18	NA	TRBJ2-7	CASSPPKALHYEQYF	TGTGCCAGCTCACCACCGAAGGCCCTTCACTACGAGCAGTACTTC
NA	TRBV9	NA	TRBJ2-6	CASSVTAGANVLTF	TGTGCCAGCAGCGTAACCGCCGGGGCCAACGTCCTGACTTTC
NA	TRBV5-1	TRBD1	TRBJ1-5	CASSLEGTGYQPQHF	TGCGCCAGCAGCTTGGAGGGGACAGGGTATCAGCCCCAGCATTTT
NA	TRBV7-9	TRBD1	TRBJ1-4	CASSRTGTNEKLFF	TGTGCCAGCAGCCGGACAGGGACGAATGAAAAACTGTTTTTT
NA	TRBV19	TRBD1	TRBJ1-2	CASSFDREKRGGYTF	TGTGCCAGTAGTTTCGACAGGGAGAAACGAGGTGGCTACACCTTC
NA	TRBV6-6	NA	TRBJ1-1	CASSQRGNTGAEAFF	TGTGCCAGCAGTCAACGGGGCAATACGGGAGCTGAAGCTTTCTTT
NA	TRBV5-1	NA	TRBJ2-3	CASGRDKASDTQYF	TGCGCCAGCGGCCGGGACAAGGCCTCAGATACGCAGTATTTT
NA	TRBV2	NA	TRBJ1-1	CASSPQRHWDTEAFF	TGTGCCAGCAGTCCTCAGCGGCATTGGGACACTGAAGCTTTCTTT
NA	TRBV2	NA	TRBJ1-2	CASSETGNYGYTF	TGTGCCAGCAGTGAGACTGGTAACTATGGCTACACCTTC
NA	TRBV5-4	TRBD1	TRBJ1-1	CASSDGQGVEAFF	TGTGCCAGCAGCGATGGACAGGGAGTTGAAGCTTTCTTT
few	TRBV5-1	NA	TRBJ2-1	CASSRDSSSYNEQFF	TGCGCCAGCAGCCGGGACTCCTCCTCCTACAATGAGCAGTTCTTC
NA	TRBV2	TRBD1	TRBJ1-2	CASTRTGLDYGYTF	TGTGCCAGCACCCGGACAGGGCTCGACTATGGCTACACCTTC
NA	TRBV28	NA	TRBJ2-1	CASSLIVRWAGDMGEQFF	TGTGCCAGCAGTTTAATTGTGCGGTGGGCAGGGGACATGGGTGAGCAGTTCTTC
NA	TRBV5-5	NA	TRBJ1-5	CASSLYSGAAGNQPQHF	TGTGCCAGCAGCTTGTATTCCGGGGCGGCGGGCAATCAGCCCCAGCATTTT
NA	TRBV29-1	NA	TRBJ2-3	CSVESRRGADTQYF	TGCAGCGTTGAATCGCGGAGGGGAGCAGATACGCAGTATTTT
NA	TRBV2	NA	TRBJ1-2	CASRKDSLEYGYTF	TGTGCCAGCAGGAAGGACAGCCTTGAGTATGGCTACACCTTC
few	TRBV5-1	NA	TRBJ2-1	CASSLMGRNNEQFF	TGCGCCAGCAGTCTCATGGGGCGGAACAATGAGCAGTTCTTC
NA	TRBV2	NA	TRBJ2-1	CASRPLVSYNEQFF	TGTGCCAGCAGGCCTCTCGTATCCTACAATGAGCAGTTCTTC
NA	TRBV28	NA	TRBJ1-5	CASSSLGEGSNQPQHF	TGTGCCAGCAGTTCCTTGGGGGAGGGGAGCAATCAGCCCCAGCATTTT
NA	TRBV6-6	NA	TRBJ2-7	CASSYSSGIQDYEQYF	TGTGCCAGCAGTTACTCATCCGGGATCCAAGACTACGAGCAGTACTTC
once	TRBV5-1	TRBD2	TRBJ2-7	CASSLGTSLYEQYF	TGCGCCAGCAGCTTGGGGACTAGCCTGTACGAGCAGTACTTC
NA	TRBV27	NA	TRBJ2-1	CASSLSGLFNEQFF	TGTGCCAGCAGTTTATCGGGACTTTTTAATGAGCAGTTCTTC
NA	TRBV19	NA	TRBJ1-2	CASRNSPHGYTF	TGTGCCAGTAGGAACAGTCCCCATGGCTACACCTTC
NA	TRBV6-5	TRBD1	TRBJ1-5	CASSSGQGLYQPQHF	TGTGCCAGCAGTTCGGGACAGGGATTGTATCAGCCCCAGCATTTT
NA	TRBV10-3	TRBD2	TRBJ2-1	CATELAGASEQFF	TGTGCCACCGAACTAGCGGGAGCCAGTGAGCAGTTCTTC
NA	TRBV5-5	TRBD1	TRBJ1-1	CASSLQGGNTEAFF	TGTGCCAGCAGCCTACAGGGGGGGAACACTGAAGCTTTCTTT
NA	TRBV6-6	TRBD1	TRBJ2-3	CASSPRQGSWLTQYF	TGTGCCAGCAGTCCACGACAGGGTAGTTGGTTGACGCAGTATTTT
NA	TRBV28	TRBD2	TRBJ2-7	CASSSPGLAAYEQYF	TGTGCCAGCAGTTCGCCGGGACTAGCGGCCTACGAGCAGTACTTC
NA	TRBV2	NA	TRBJ2-7	CASKDAQYF	TGTGCCAGCAAGGATGCGCAGTACTTC
NA	TRBV4-2	NA	TRBJ2-1	CASSQDTAAAYNEQFF	TGTGCCAGCAGCCAAGATACAGCAGCGGCCTACAATGAGCAGTTCTTC
NA	TRBV2	NA	TRBJ1-5	CASSRTEDQPQHF	TGTGCCAGCAGTAGGACCGAGGATCAGCCCCAGCATTTT
few	TRBV19	NA	TRBJ1-5	CASGPTGSNQPQHF	TGTGCCAGTGGCCCGACGGGCAGCAATCAGCCCCAGCATTTT
few	TRBV6-1	TRBD1	TRBJ1-1	CASRGTGGESTEAFF	TGTGCCAGCCGCGGGACAGGGGGCGAGTCCACTGAAGCTTTCTTT
NA	TRBV11-2	NA	TRBJ2-3	CASSLDVAADTQYF	TGTGCCAGCAGCTTAGATGTTGCGGCGGATACGCAGTATTTT
NA	TRBV5-1	TRBD2	TRBJ2-3	CASSSSGGSTDTQYF	TGCGCCAGCAGCTCTAGCGGGGGGAGCACAGATACGCAGTATTTT
NA	TRBV29-1	TRBD2	TRBJ2-7	CSVVRASGPYEQYF	TGCAGCGTCGTACGGGCTAGCGGCCCCTACGAGCAGTACTTC